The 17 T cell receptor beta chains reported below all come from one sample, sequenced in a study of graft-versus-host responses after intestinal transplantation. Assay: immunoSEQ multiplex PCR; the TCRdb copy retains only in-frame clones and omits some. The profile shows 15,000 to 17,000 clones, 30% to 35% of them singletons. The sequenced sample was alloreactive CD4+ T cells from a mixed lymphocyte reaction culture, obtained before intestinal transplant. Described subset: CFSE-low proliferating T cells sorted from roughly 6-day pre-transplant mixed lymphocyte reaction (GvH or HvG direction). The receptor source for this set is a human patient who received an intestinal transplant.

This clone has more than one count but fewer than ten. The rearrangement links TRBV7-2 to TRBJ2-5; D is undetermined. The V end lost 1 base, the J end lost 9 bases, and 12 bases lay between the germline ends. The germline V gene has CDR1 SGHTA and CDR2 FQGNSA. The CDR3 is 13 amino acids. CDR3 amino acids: CASSLGPTRSQYF. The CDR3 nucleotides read TGTGCCAGCAGCTTAGGACCGACCCGGTCCCAGTACTTC. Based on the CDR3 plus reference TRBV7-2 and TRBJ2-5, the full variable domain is GAGVSQSPSNKVTEKGKDVELRCDPISGHTALYWYRQSLGQGLEFLIYFQGNSAPDKSGLPSDRFSAERTGGSVSTLTIQRTQQEDSAVYLCASSLGPTRSQYFGPGTRLLVL.

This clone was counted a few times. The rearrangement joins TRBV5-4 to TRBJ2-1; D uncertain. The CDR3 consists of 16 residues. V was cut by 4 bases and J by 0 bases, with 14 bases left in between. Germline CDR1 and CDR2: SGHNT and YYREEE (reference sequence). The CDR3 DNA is TGTGCCAGCAGCGGGAAGGACGTTGGCTCCTACAATGAGCAGTTCTTC. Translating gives CASSGKDVGSYNEQFF.

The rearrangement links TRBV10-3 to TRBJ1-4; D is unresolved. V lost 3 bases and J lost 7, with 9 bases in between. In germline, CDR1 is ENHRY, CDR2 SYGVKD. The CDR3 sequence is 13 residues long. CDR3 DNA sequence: TGTGCCATCAGTGAAACGATATCTGAAAAACTGTTTTTT. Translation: CAISETISEKLFF.

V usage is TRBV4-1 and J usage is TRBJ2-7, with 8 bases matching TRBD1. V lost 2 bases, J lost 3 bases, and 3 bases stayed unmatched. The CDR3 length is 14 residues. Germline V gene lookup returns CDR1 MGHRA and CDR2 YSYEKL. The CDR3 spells CASSQPTGGYEQYF. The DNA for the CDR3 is TGCGCCAGCAGCCAACCTACAGGGGGCTACGAGCAGTACTTC.

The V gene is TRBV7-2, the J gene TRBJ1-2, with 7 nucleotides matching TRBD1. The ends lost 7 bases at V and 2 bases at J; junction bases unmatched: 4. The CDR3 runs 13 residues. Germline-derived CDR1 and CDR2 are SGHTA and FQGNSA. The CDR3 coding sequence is TGTGCCAGCAACAAGGGACAGAACTATGGCTACACCTTC. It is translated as CASNKGQNYGYTF.

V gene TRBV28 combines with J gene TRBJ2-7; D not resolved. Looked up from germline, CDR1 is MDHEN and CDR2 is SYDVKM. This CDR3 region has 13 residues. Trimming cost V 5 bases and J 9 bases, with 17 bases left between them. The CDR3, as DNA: TGTGCCAGCAGTACCCCCGGGCGAATGGGGCAGTACTTC. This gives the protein CASSTPGRMGQYF.

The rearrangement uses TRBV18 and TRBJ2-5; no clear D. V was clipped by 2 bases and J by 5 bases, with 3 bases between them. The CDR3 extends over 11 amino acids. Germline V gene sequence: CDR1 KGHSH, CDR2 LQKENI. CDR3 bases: TGTGCCAGCTCACCAGGGGAGACCCAGTACTTC. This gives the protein CASSPGETQYF.

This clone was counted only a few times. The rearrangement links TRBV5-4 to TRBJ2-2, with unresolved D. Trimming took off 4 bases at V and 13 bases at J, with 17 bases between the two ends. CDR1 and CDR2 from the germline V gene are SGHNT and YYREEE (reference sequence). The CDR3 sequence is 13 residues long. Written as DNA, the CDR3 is TGTGCCAGCAGCATTCGACCCCAGGAGCTGCTGTTTTTT. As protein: CASSIRPQELLFF.

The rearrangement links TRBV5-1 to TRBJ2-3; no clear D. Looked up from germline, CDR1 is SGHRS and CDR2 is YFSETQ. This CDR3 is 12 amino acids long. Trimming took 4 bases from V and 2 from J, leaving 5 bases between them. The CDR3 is CASSPNTDTQYF. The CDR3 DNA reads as TGCGCCAGCAGCCCGAACACAGATACGCAGTATTTT. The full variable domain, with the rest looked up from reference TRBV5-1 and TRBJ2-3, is KAGVTQTPRYLIKTRGQQVTLSCSPISGHRSVSWYQQTPGQGLQFLFEYFSETQRNKGNFPGRFSGRQFSNSRSEMNVSTLELGDSALYLCASSPNTDTQYFGPGTRLTVL.

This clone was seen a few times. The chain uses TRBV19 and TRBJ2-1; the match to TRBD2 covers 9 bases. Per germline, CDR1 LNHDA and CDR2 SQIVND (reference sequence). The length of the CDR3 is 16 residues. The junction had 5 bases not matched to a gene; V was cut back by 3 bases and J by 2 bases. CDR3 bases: TGTGCCAGTAGTATGTCTAGCGGGATGACCTACAATGAGCAGTTCTTC. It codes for CASSMSSGMTYNEQFF.

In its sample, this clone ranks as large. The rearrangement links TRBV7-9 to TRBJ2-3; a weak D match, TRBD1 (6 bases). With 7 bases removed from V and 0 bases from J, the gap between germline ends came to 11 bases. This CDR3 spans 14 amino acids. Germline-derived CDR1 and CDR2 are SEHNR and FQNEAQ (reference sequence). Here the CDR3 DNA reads TGTGCCAGCAAGATCGGACAGAGCACAGATACGCAGTATTTT. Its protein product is CASKIGQSTDTQYF.

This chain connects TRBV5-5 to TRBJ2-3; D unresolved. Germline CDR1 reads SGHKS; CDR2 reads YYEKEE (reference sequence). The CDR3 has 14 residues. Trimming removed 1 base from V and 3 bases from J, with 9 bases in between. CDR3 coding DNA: TGTGCCAGCAGCTTGCTGTCTGCGACAGATACGCAGTATTTT. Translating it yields CASSLLSATDTQYF.

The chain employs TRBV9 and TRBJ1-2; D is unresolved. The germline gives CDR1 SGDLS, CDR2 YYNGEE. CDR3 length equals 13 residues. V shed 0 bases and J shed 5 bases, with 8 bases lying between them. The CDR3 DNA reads TGTGCCAGCAGCGTAGGCCAGCTATATGGCTACACCTTC. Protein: CASSVGQLYGYTF.

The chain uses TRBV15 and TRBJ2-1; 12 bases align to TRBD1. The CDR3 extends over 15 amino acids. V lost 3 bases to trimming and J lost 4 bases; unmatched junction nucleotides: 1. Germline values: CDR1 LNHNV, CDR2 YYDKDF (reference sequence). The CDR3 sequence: CATSRGQGAYNEQFF. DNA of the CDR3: TGTGCCACCAGCAGGGGACAGGGGGCGTACAATGAGCAGTTCTTC.

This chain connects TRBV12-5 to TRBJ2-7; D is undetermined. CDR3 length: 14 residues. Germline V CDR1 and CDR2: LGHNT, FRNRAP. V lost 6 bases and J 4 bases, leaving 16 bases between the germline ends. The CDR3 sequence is CASGRTLSDYEQYF. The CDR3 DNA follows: TGTGCTAGTGGACGGACCCTCTCCGATTACGAGCAGTACTTC. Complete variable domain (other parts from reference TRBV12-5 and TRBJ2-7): DARVTQTPRHKVTEMGQEVTMRCQPILGHNTVFWYRQTMMQGLELLAYFRNRAPLDDSGMPKDRFSAEMPDATLATLKIQPSEPRDSAVYFCASGRTLSDYEQYFGPGTRLTVT.

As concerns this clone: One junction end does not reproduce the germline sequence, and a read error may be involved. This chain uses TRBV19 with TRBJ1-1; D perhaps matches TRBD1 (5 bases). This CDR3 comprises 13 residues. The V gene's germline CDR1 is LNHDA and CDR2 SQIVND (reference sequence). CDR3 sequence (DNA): TGTGTCAGTAGTATTCCGGGGACGGTTGAAGCTTTCTTT. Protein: CVSSIPGTVEAFF.

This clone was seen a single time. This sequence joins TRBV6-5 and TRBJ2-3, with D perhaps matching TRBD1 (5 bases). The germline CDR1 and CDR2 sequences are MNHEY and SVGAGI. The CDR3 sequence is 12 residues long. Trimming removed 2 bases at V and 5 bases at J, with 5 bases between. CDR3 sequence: CASSYRGDTQYF. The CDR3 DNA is TGTGCCAGCAGTTACAGGGGAGATACGCAGTATTTT.